A single sample is the source of the 2 T cell receptor beta chains below, sequenced in a study of blood T cell repertoires in COVID-19. The data were produced by immunoSEQ multiplex PCR, yet TCRdb's version contains in-frame clones alone and is incomplete. The repertoire holds tens of thousands of clones, about 80% seen once, with around 7.2% in the top ten. The sample comprised peripheral blood. The receptors come from a man aged 65 to 85 with active COVID-19.

CDR3 in DNA: TGTGCCACCAGCAGAGGCGGTCAGAGGGGCAATCAGCCCCAGCATTTT. Translated, it gives CATSRGGQRGNQPQHF. The V call is TRBV15, the J call TRBJ1-5; D not resolved. V lost 1 base to trimming and J lost 2 bases, with 12 bases between them. Germline CDR1 and CDR2: LNHNV and YYDKDF (reference sequence). The CDR3 loop spans 16 amino acids.

V gene TRBV23-1 combines with J gene TRBJ2-7, with 9 positions matching TRBD1. TRBV23-1 is flagged as an ORF with uncertain function. This CDR3 spans 15 amino acids. J gave up 0 bases and V 5 bases, and 5 bases lay outside the gene matches. CDR3 nucleotides: TGCGCCAGCAGTGGAGGGACAGGGAGCTCCTACGAGCAGTACTTC. Translated: CASSGGTGSSYEQYF.